Listed below are T cell receptor beta chains from one sample, sequenced in a study of Ad26.COV2.S vaccination and SARS-CoV-2 variants. Sequencing was performed with immunoSEQ multiplex PCR; in TCRdb, only in-frame clones are kept and a portion is missing. The sample lists about 680,000 clones, around 92% occurring once. Here the sequenced sample was peripheral blood, taken in a trial of Ad26.COV2.S vaccine versus placebo. These receptors were taken from a person between 18 and 59 years old who received the Ad26.COV2.S COVID-19 vaccine or a placebo. Both conserved end residues are part of each CDR3. The order of the fields is J gene, clone size, D gene, V gene, CDR3 protein, CDR3 DNA. D genes are given only for firm matches. Clone size appears in some rows only: once, few, many, or a class for an expanded clone.

j_gene: TRBJ1-6
abundance: NA
d_gene: NA
v_gene: TRBV5-1
CDR3aa: CASSFEGGANSPLHF
CDR3nt: TGCGCCAGCAGCTTCGAGGGGGGGGCTAATTCACCCCTCCACTTT

j_gene: TRBJ2-5
abundance: NA
d_gene: NA
v_gene: TRBV27
CDR3aa: CASSQSGKTQYF
CDR3nt: TGTGCCAGCAGTCAATCGGGGAAGACCCAGTACTTC

j_gene: TRBJ1-4
abundance: NA
d_gene: NA
v_gene: TRBV2
CDR3aa: CASSRGTMDEKLFF
CDR3nt: TGTGCCAGCAGTCGAGGGACGATGGATGAAAAACTGTTTTTT

j_gene: TRBJ1-2
abundance: NA
d_gene: TRBD1
v_gene: TRBV6-6
CDR3aa: CASSDGTAPNYGYTF
CDR3nt: TGTGCCAGCAGTGACGGGACAGCTCCTAACTATGGCTACACCTTC

j_gene: TRBJ1-1
abundance: few
d_gene: NA
v_gene: TRBV19
CDR3aa: CASSIPSANTEAFF
CDR3nt: TGTGCCAGTAGTATCCCCTCGGCGAACACTGAAGCTTTCTTT

j_gene: TRBJ2-2
abundance: NA
d_gene: TRBD2
v_gene: TRBV19
CDR3aa: CASSWGRAAAGELFF
CDR3nt: TGTGCCAGTTCATGGGGGAGGGCTGCGGCCGGGGAGCTGTTTTTT

j_gene: TRBJ2-1
abundance: NA
d_gene: NA
v_gene: TRBV10-3
CDR3aa: CATHRDTSYNEQFF
CDR3nt: TGTGCCACGCACAGGGATACCTCCTACAATGAGCAGTTCTTC

j_gene: TRBJ2-1
abundance: NA
d_gene: TRBD2
v_gene: TRBV6-6
CDR3aa: CASSPRHLAGAYNEQFF
CDR3nt: TGTGCCAGCAGTCCCCGCCACCTAGCGGGAGCCTACAATGAGCAGTTCTTC

j_gene: TRBJ2-7
abundance: once
d_gene: TRBD2
v_gene: TRBV4-3
CDR3aa: CASSLGSGGASEQYF
CDR3nt: TGCGCCAGCAGCCTAGGGAGCGGGGGGGCCTCCGAGCAGTACTTC

j_gene: TRBJ1-6
abundance: NA
d_gene: NA
v_gene: TRBV5-8
CDR3aa: CAGSRGGNSPLHF
CDR3nt: TGTGCCGGGTCGAGAGGGGGTAATTCACCCCTCCACTTT

j_gene: TRBJ2-5
abundance: NA
d_gene: TRBD2
v_gene: TRBV14
CDR3aa: CASSQTSGTGETQYF
CDR3nt: TGTGCCAGCAGCCAAACTAGCGGGACGGGGGAGACCCAGTACTTC

j_gene: TRBJ2-5
abundance: once
d_gene: NA
v_gene: TRBV5-1
CDR3aa: CASSSGLFQETQYF
CDR3nt: TGCGCCAGCAGTTCGGGACTGTTCCAAGAGACCCAGTACTTC

j_gene: TRBJ2-7
abundance: NA
d_gene: NA
v_gene: TRBV11-3
CDR3aa: CASSEIRGGEQYF
CDR3nt: TGTGCCAGCAGCGAGATCAGGGGGGGCGAGCAGTACTTC

j_gene: TRBJ2-1
abundance: once
d_gene: TRBD1
v_gene: TRBV19
CDR3aa: CASSTGTVLYNEQFF
CDR3nt: TGTGCCAGTAGTACCGGGACAGTTCTCTACAATGAGCAGTTCTTC

j_gene: TRBJ1-3
abundance: NA
d_gene: NA
v_gene: TRBV4-3
CDR3aa: CASSPGWTSGNTIYF
CDR3nt: TGCGCCAGCAGCCCAGGATGGACTTCTGGAAACACCATATATTTT

j_gene: TRBJ1-2
abundance: once
d_gene: NA
v_gene: TRBV30
CDR3aa: CAWSPQGRSGYTF
CDR3nt: TGTGCCTGGAGTCCGCAGGGGCGGAGTGGCTACACCTTC

j_gene: TRBJ2-1
abundance: NA
d_gene: TRBD1
v_gene: TRBV9
CDR3aa: CASSVGLAWDRDSDEQFF
CDR3nt: TGTGCCAGCAGCGTTGGTTTGGCTTGGGACAGGGACTCCGATGAGCAGTTCTTC

j_gene: TRBJ2-7
abundance: NA
d_gene: TRBD1
v_gene: TRBV7-2
CDR3aa: CASSATGGSSEQYF
CDR3nt: TGTGCCAGCAGCGCGACAGGGGGATCATCCGAGCAGTACTTC

j_gene: TRBJ2-2
abundance: NA
d_gene: NA
v_gene: TRBV6-5
CDR3aa: CASNRGTGELFF
CDR3nt: TGTGCCTCCAACCGGGGAACCGGGGAGCTGTTTTTT

j_gene: TRBJ2-2
abundance: NA
d_gene: NA
v_gene: TRBV15
CDR3aa: CATSRGRGRTGELFF
CDR3nt: TGTGCCACCAGCAGAGGTAGGGGCCGAACCGGGGAGCTGTTTTTT

j_gene: TRBJ1-2
abundance: NA
d_gene: NA
v_gene: TRBV21-1
CDR3aa: CASSKRGRDPRTGIGYTF
CDR3nt: TGTGCCAGCAGCAAAAGGGGTCGGGACCCTAGAACGGGTATAGGCTACACCTTC

j_gene: TRBJ1-2
abundance: NA
d_gene: TRBD1
v_gene: TRBV6-2/TRBV6-3
CDR3aa: CASSYQGAYGYTF
CDR3nt: TGTGCCAGCAGTTACCAGGGGGCTTATGGCTACACCTTC

j_gene: TRBJ2-3
abundance: NA
d_gene: NA
v_gene: TRBV7-3
CDR3aa: CASSLSSATDTQYF
CDR3nt: TGTGCCAGCAGCTTAAGTTCGGCCACAGATACGCAGTATTTT

j_gene: TRBJ1-2
abundance: NA
d_gene: NA
v_gene: TRBV15
CDR3aa: CATSSFTSYGYTF
CDR3nt: TGTGCCACCAGCAGTTTCACGTCCTATGGCTACACCTTC

j_gene: TRBJ2-3
abundance: NA
d_gene: NA
v_gene: TRBV12-5
CDR3aa: CASGDGVLDTQYF
CDR3nt: TGTGCTAGTGGGGATGGAGTCTTGGATACGCAGTATTTT

j_gene: TRBJ1-4
abundance: once
d_gene: TRBD1
v_gene: TRBV2
CDR3aa: CASSVTGGALATNEKLFF
CDR3nt: TGTGCCAGCAGTGTTACAGGGGGGGCCCTTGCAACTAATGAAAAACTGTTTTTT